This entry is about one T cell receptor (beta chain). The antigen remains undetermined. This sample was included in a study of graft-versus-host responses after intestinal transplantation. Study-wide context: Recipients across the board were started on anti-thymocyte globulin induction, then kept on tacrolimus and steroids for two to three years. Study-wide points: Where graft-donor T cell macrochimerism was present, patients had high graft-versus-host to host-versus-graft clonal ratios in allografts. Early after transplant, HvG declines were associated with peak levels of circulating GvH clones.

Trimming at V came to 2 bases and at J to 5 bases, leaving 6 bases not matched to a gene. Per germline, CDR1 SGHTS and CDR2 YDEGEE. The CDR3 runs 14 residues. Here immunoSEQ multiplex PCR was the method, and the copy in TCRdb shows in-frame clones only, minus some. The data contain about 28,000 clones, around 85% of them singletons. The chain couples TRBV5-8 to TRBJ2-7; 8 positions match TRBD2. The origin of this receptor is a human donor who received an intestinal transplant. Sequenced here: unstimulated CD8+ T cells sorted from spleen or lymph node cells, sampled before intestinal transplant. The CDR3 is CASSFPGGANEQYF. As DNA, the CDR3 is TGTGCCAGCAGCTTCCCCGGGGGGGCGAACGAGCAGTACTTC.